A single sample is the source of the 11 T cell receptor beta chains below, sequenced in a study of vaccination effects on CD4 cells after COVID-19. These receptors are not linked to any known antigen. ViraFEST used viral peptide pools to expand antigen-specific CD4+ T cells before sequencing. With roughly 9 days of culture completed, CD4+ T cells were isolated. This person's SARS-CoV-2 infection, confirmed by PCR, occurred between March and December 2020. This table comes from immunoSEQ multiplex PCR, and its TCRdb copy is limited to in-frame clones, with some not included. The repertoire has tens of thousands of clones, around 70% of them found once; the top ten carry around 15%. This specimen was CD4+ T cells from PBMCs cultured with HCoV-NL63 spike peptides, taken before COVID-19 vaccination. The receptors originated from a human donor who had a prior SARS-CoV-2 infection.

V is TRBV7-2 and J is TRBJ2-1; 8 positions agree with TRBD2. The length of the CDR3 is 18 residues. J lost 0 bases, V lost 5 bases, and 12 bases had no gene match. In germline, CDR1 is SGHTA, CDR2 FQGNSA. CDR3 amino acids: CASSQGRLARYSYNEQFF. The CDR3 DNA reads TGTGCCAGCAGCCAAGGGCGACTAGCGCGGTACTCCTACAATGAGCAGTTCTTC.

The rearrangement links TRBV5-6 to TRBJ1-2; D unresolved. Germline CDR1 is SGHDT and CDR2 is YYEEEE. The CDR3 covers 14 residues. Trimming took off 7 bases at V and 1 base at J, with 14 bases between the two ends. The CDR3 DNA follows: TGTGCCAGCGGGCCCAGGAGACGTAACTATGGCTACACCTTC. It translates to CASGPRRRNYGYTF.

The gene calls are TRBV5-5 and TRBJ2-5, with D perhaps TRBD1 or TRBD2 (7 bases each). V lost 2 bases and J lost 5, with 16 bases in between. The germline V gene has CDR1 SGHKS and CDR2 YYEKEE (reference sequence). This CDR3 spans 15 amino acids. In DNA, the CDR3 is TGTGCCAGCAGCTTCCCCTCAGGGGGAGGGGAGACCCAGTACTTC. The encoded protein is CASSFPSGGGETQYF.

The genes are TRBV28 and TRBJ2-1, with 8 bases fitting TRBD2. The CDR3 is 14 residues long. Per the germline V gene, CDR1 is MDHEN and CDR2 is SYDVKM. Trimming at V came to 2 bases and at J to 3 bases, leaving 0 bases not matched to a gene. The chain's CDR3 is CASSLAGGYNEQFF. The CDR3 DNA follows: TGTGCCAGCAGTTTAGCGGGGGGCTACAATGAGCAGTTCTTC.

This chain joins TRBV6-2 or TRBV6-3 and TRBJ2-5, with a possible D match to TRBD1 (7 bases). The CDR3 is 18 residues long. Germline V lookup: CDR1 MNHEY, CDR2 SVGEGT. The ends were cut back, 1 base at V and 1 base at J, with 19 bases in the middle. In nucleotides, the CDR3 is TGTGCCAGCAGTTACTTTACAGGGGACTGGATCGGCCAAGAGACCCAGTACTTC. Its translation: CASSYFTGDWIGQETQYF.

This clone came up a few times. The chain recombines TRBV30 with TRBJ1-3; 8 positions match TRBD1. The CDR3 extends over 14 amino acids. The junction had 0 bases not matched to a gene; V was cut back by 0 bases and J by 2 bases. Looked up from germline, CDR1 is GTSNPN and CDR2 is SVGIG (reference sequence). The CDR3 DNA follows: TGTGCCTGGAGTGTACAGGGGGCTGGAAACACCATATATTTT. Residues: CAWSVQGAGNTIYF.

With regard to this clone: One junction end disagrees with the germline gene, perhaps due to a read error. The CDR3 region has the DNA TGCAGTGTTAGATTCCGCCACGAGCAGTACTTC. Translated: CSVRFRHEQYF. J is TRBJ2-7 and V is TRBV20-1, with D unresolved. The CDR3 is 11 residues long. Germline V gene lookup returns CDR1 DFQATT and CDR2 SNEGSKA (reference sequence).

V usage is TRBV6-6 and J usage is TRBJ2-7; D remains ambiguous. The germline CDR1 and CDR2 sequences are MNHNY and SVGAGI (reference sequence). V shed 6 bases and J shed 7 bases, with 13 bases lying between them. CDR3 length equals 12 residues. The CDR3 nucleotides are TGTGCCAGCAGCCCATCAACAGAGGAGCAGTACTTC. Residues: CASSPSTEEQYF.

V usage is TRBV5-4 and J usage is TRBJ2-2; 8 bases align to TRBD1. This CDR3 has 16 amino acids. Germline CDR1 is SGHNT and CDR2 is YYREEE (reference sequence). V lost 0 bases, J lost 4 bases, and 5 bases stayed unmatched. CDR3 DNA sequence: TGTGCCAGCAGCTTGGGCAGGGGGCGATTCACCGGGGAGCTGTTTTTT. Residues: CASSLGRGRFTGELFF.

This clone was detected a few times. The chain uses TRBV7-3 and TRBJ1-1, with D perhaps matching TRBD1 (6 bases). The CDR3 extends over 15 amino acids. V shed 4 bases and J shed 1 base, with 13 bases lying between them. Germline assignment: CDR1 SGHTA and CDR2 FQGTGA. Written as DNA, the CDR3 is TGTGCCAGCAGCTCGTCAGGGGTCGGGAACACTGAAGCTTTCTTT. It yields the protein CASSSSGVGNTEAFF.

The chain links TRBV10-3 to TRBJ2-5, with D unclear. Trimming took off 6 bases at V and 2 bases at J, with 19 bases between the two ends. This CDR3 region has 16 residues. CDR1 and CDR2 from the germline V gene are ENHRY and SYGVKD. CDR3 amino acids: CAISSSFGQLQETQYF. CDR3 DNA sequence: TGTGCCATCAGCTCCTCCTTCGGGCAGTTACAAGAGACCCAGTACTTC.